The next 23 T cell receptor beta chains were all read from a single sample in a study of technical replicates of blood from a few donors. The repertoire was sequenced with immunoSEQ multiplex PCR; TCRdb's copy has only in-frame clones and lacks some. The sample comprises over 70,000 clones, approximately 96% of which are singletons, and 0.2% to 0.25% rests with the top ten. Source material: T cells isolated from PBMCs. These receptors were taken from a human donor in good health.

This clone has a single count. V usage is TRBV7-2 and J usage is TRBJ1-6; a weak D match, TRBD1 (6 bases). V was pared by 0 bases and J by 13 bases, with 16 bases between. Per the germline V gene, CDR1 is SGHTA and CDR2 is FQGNSA. CDR3 length equals 15 residues. The CDR3 DNA sequence: TGTGCCAGCAGCTTAGCAGTCCGGGGGGCAAGTCCCCTCCACTTT. Its protein is CASSLAVRGASPLHF.

The chain uses TRBV6-6 and TRBJ2-1; 11 nucleotides match TRBD2. CDR3 size: 15 residues. CDR1 is MNHNY, CDR2 SVGAGI, per germline (reference sequence). V lost 3 bases to trimming and J lost 4 bases; unmatched junction nucleotides: 2. As DNA, the CDR3 is TGTGCCAGCAGTTATACTAGCGGGAGATACAATGAGCAGTTCTTC. Its protein product is CASSYTSGRYNEQFF.

The chain links TRBV7-2 to TRBJ1-1, with D possibly being TRBD1 (6 bases). The CDR3 has 17 residues. Germline CDR1 reads SGHTA; CDR2 reads FQGNSA. V gave up 1 base and J gave up 0 bases, with 15 bases separating them. The DNA for the CDR3 is TGTGCCAGCAGCTTAGATATGACAGGTACAATGAACACTGAAGCTTTCTTT. It yields the protein CASSLDMTGTMNTEAFF.

The rearrangement links TRBV28 to TRBJ2-3, with TRBD2 matching over 15 bases. Germline assignment: CDR1 MDHEN and CDR2 SYDVKM. J was trimmed by 6 bases and V by 6 bases; bases with no gene match: 4. This CDR3 has 15 residues. CDR3 residues: CASSRGTSGRDTQYF. The CDR3 DNA reads TGTGCCAGCAGCCGCGGGACTAGCGGGAGGGATACGCAGTATTTT.

The genes are TRBV9 and TRBJ1-4, with D perhaps TRBD1 (6 bases). Trimming took off 0 bases at V and 7 bases at J, with 19 bases between the two ends. Germline V gene lookup returns CDR1 SGDLS and CDR2 YYNGEE. This CDR3 contains 17 residues. In nucleotides, the CDR3 is TGTGCCAGCAGCGTAGACCCATCGGGGGGCTCAGGTGAAAAACTGTTTTTT. This sequence encodes CASSVDPSGGSGEKLFF.

This chain links TRBV10-3 with TRBJ2-7; a possible D gene is TRBD1 (6 bases). Trimming stripped 6 bases from V and 2 bases from J, with 11 bases between. CDR1 ENHRY and CDR2 SYGVKD come from the germline V gene. CDR3 length: 13 amino acids. The CDR3 is CAIRWDNAYEQYF. CDR3 coding DNA: TGTGCCATCAGATGGGACAACGCCTACGAGCAGTACTTC.

The CDR3 loop reads CASSIGERPGGGYTF. CDR3 DNA: TGTGCCAGTAGTATCGGGGAGCGGCCGGGAGGAGGCTACACCTTC. The chain combines TRBV19 with TRBJ1-2; unclear D gene. V was shortened by 3 bases and J by 8 bases, with 19 bases between the two germline ends. The CDR3 consists of 15 residues. Germline CDR1 is LNHDA and CDR2 is SQIVND (reference sequence).

The genes are TRBV27 and TRBJ2-1, with a weak D call TRBD1 (5 bases). CDR3 length equals 16 residues. Germline V gene sequence: CDR1 MNHEY, CDR2 SMNVEV (reference sequence). Trimming left V 5 bases short and J 3 bases short, with 17 bases between. CDR3 in amino acids: CASSPLGTDSYNEQFF. DNA of the CDR3: TGTGCCAGCAGTCCTCTCGGCACAGACAGCTACAATGAGCAGTTCTTC.

This chain links TRBV10-3 with TRBJ2-2; 12 nucleotides line up with TRBD2. Germline trimming cut 7 bases from V and 3 bases from J; bases unmatched to any gene: 3. Germline CDR1 ENHRY, CDR2 SYGVKD. The CDR3 is 15 amino acids. The CDR3 DNA reads TGTGCCATCAATAGACTAGCGGGAGACACCGGGGAGCTGTTTTTT. It translates to CAINRLAGDTGELFF.

The chain recombines TRBV19 with TRBJ2-1, with 13 bases matching TRBD2. The germline V gene encodes CDR1 LNHDA and CDR2 SQIVND (reference sequence). This CDR3 has 17 residues. V lost 5 bases to trimming and J lost 7 bases; unmatched junction nucleotides: 11. The CDR3 sequence: CASSSNRLAGGSNEQFF. The CDR3 nucleotides read TGTGCCAGTAGTTCGAACAGACTAGCGGGAGGTAGTAATGAGCAGTTCTTC. The complete variable domain, with remaining parts taken from reference TRBV19 and TRBJ2-1, reads DGGITQSPKYLFRKEGQNVTLSCEQNLNHDAMYWYRQDPGQGLRLIYYSQIVNDFQKGDIAEGYSVSREKKESFPLTVTSAQKNPTAFYLCASSSNRLAGGSNEQFFGPGTRLTVL.

The genes are TRBV5-4 and TRBJ1-1; no definite D call. Trimming removed 2 bases at V and 5 bases at J, with 7 bases between. Germline CDR1 reads SGHNT; CDR2 reads YYREEE (reference sequence). This CDR3 is 12 amino acids long. The CDR3 reads CASSFGVTEAFF. Here the CDR3 DNA reads TGTGCCAGCAGCTTCGGGGTTACTGAAGCTTTCTTT.

The chain couples TRBV15 to TRBJ1-2; 8 bases are shared with TRBD1. Unmatched junction bases numbered 5, after V lost 1 base and J lost 4 bases. Germline loops: CDR1 LNHNV, CDR2 YYDKDF (reference sequence). CDR3 size: 15 residues. The chain's CDR3 is CATSRGTGYVYGYTF. The DNA for the CDR3 is TGTGCCACCAGCAGAGGGACAGGGTACGTCTATGGCTACACCTTC.

The CDR3 is CASSLSGQGAPEAFF. CDR3 coding DNA: TGTGCCAGCAGTTTATCCGGACAGGGGGCCCCTGAAGCTTTCTTT. The V gene is TRBV28, the J gene TRBJ1-1, with 11 bases lining up with TRBD1. From germline, CDR1 is MDHEN and CDR2 SYDVKM. There are 15 residues in the CDR3. With V trimmed by 1 base and J by 6 bases, 4 bases remained unmatched.

The chain carries TRBV28 and TRBJ2-2; 8 bases fit TRBD2. Germline lookup yields CDR1 MDHEN and CDR2 SYDVKM. This CDR3 region has 18 residues. V was pared by 2 bases and J by 9 bases, with 17 bases of the junction left unmatched. The CDR3 protein is CASSLLGLADGGSRELFF. For the CDR3, the DNA is TGTGCCAGCAGTTTACTTGGACTAGCTGACGGAGGTAGTAGGGAGCTGTTTTTT.

This chain links TRBV30 with TRBJ1-2; TRBD1 agrees at 9 bases. The germline V gene has CDR1 GTSNPN and CDR2 SVGIG (reference sequence). The CDR3 is 14 amino acids. V was clipped by 6 bases and J by 0 bases; unmatched bases: 5. The CDR3 loop is CACHRGRANYGYTF. CDR3 bases: TGTGCCTGTCACAGGGGGCGAGCTAACTATGGCTACACCTTC.

The chain recombines TRBV4-1 with TRBJ2-1, with TRBD2 matching 8 bases. This CDR3 spans 16 amino acids. V was clipped by 6 bases and J by 3 bases; unmatched bases: 10. Germline assignment: CDR1 MGHRA and CDR2 YSYEKL. CDR3 in DNA: TGCGCCAGCAGACCGGGACTAGGGTTTGGCTACAATGAGCAGTTCTTC. Translating gives CASRPGLGFGYNEQFF.

This chain uses TRBV20-1 with TRBJ2-1; D is unresolved. Germline lookup yields CDR1 DFQATT and CDR2 SNEGSKA (reference sequence). The CDR3 sequence is 10 residues long. V dropped 7 bases and J dropped 4 bases, with 5 bases sitting between them. Here the CDR3 DNA reads TGCAGTGGGAGATACAATGAGCAGTTCTTC. It yields the protein CSGRYNEQFF.

V usage is TRBV21-1 and J usage is TRBJ2-1; the table names TRBD2, a call not compared with the DNA. TRBV21-1 is shown as a pseudogene. This CDR3 spans 16 amino acids. CDR3 in amino acids: CASSKFYGGSYNEQFF. The CDR3, as DNA: TGTGCCAGCAGCAAATTTTATGGAGGATCCTACAATGAGCAGTTCTTC.

In DNA form, the CDR3 reads TGCGCCAGCAGGGGTACGACTAGCGGCTACGAGCAGTACTTC. Its protein is CASRGTTSGYEQYF. The chain employs TRBV5-1 and TRBJ2-7; 9 nucleotides line up with TRBD2. Trimming removed 5 bases from V and 3 bases from J; junction bases left unmatched: 6. The CDR3 is made up of 14 amino acids. Germline assignment: CDR1 SGHRS and CDR2 YFSETQ. Variable domain in full (rest from reference TRBV5-1 and TRBJ2-7): KAGVTQTPRYLIKTRGQQVTLSCSPISGHRSVSWYQQTPGQGLQFLFEYFSETQRNKGNFPGRFSGRQFSNSRSEMNVSTLELGDSALYLCASRGTTSGYEQYFGPGTRLTVT.

This chain links TRBV5-1 with TRBJ1-1; the D gene is possibly TRBD1 (6 bases). The CDR3 runs 15 residues. Deletions cut 4 bases from V and 1 base from J, with 14 bases between. Germline CDR1 SGHRS, CDR2 YFSETQ. This CDR3 is CASSLQRGQNTEAFF. The CDR3, as DNA: TGCGCCAGCAGCCTTCAGCGGGGGCAGAACACTGAAGCTTTCTTT.

The genes are TRBV6-1 and TRBJ1-2, with D perhaps TRBD1 (6 bases). The V gene's germline CDR1 is MNHNS and CDR2 SASEGT. The V gene lost 5 bases and the J gene lost 5 bases, with 15 bases spanning the gap. The CDR3 consists of 14 residues. This chain's CDR3 is CASSPGGPRYGYTF. The CDR3 coding sequence is TGTGCCAGCAGTCCTGGGGGCCCTCGGTATGGCTACACCTTC.

V and J are TRBV27 and TRBJ2-2, with D maybe TRBD1 (5 bases). Trimming removed 5 bases at V and 6 bases at J, with 13 bases between. CDR1 and CDR2 (germline): MNHEY, SMNVEV (reference sequence). This CDR3 has 14 amino acids. CDR3 coding DNA: TGTGCCAGCAGTGCCACAGGCCCGGCCGGGGAGCTGTTTTTT. This encodes CASSATGPAGELFF.

This sequence joins TRBV5-1 and TRBJ2-3; 9 nucleotides match TRBD2. CDR3 length: 14 residues. In germline, CDR1 is SGHRS, CDR2 YFSETQ. With V trimmed by 4 bases and J by 4 bases, 4 bases remained unmatched. The chain's CDR3 is CASSTSGFADTQYF. The CDR3 bases are TGCGCCAGCAGCACTAGCGGGTTCGCAGATACGCAGTATTTT.